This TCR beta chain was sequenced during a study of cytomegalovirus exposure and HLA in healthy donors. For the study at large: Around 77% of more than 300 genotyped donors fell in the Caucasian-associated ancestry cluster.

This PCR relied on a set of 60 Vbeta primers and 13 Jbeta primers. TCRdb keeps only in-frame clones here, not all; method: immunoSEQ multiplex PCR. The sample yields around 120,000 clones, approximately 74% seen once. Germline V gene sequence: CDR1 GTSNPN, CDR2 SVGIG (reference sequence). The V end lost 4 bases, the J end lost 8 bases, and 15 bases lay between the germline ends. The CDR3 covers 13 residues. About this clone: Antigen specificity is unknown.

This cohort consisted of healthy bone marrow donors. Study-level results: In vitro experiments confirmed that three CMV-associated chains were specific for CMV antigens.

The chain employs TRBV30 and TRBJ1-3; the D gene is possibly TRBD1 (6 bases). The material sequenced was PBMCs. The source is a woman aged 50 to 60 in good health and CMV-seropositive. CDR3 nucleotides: TGTGCCTGGACAGGAGGCAGGGGAGACACCATATATTTT. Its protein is CAWTGGRGDTIYF.